The 26 T cell receptor beta chains below were found in one sample sequenced in a study of blood T cell repertoires in COVID-19. Libraries were prepared by immunoSEQ multiplex PCR; TCRdb keeps only in-frame clonotypes and omits some of them. There are 120,000 to 150,000 clones in the sample; 85% occur only once, and about 2.6% lies in the top ten. The specimen was peripheral blood. These receptor sequences come from a human donor with acute or convalescent COVID-19. The donor label of this sample is uncertain.

This chain uses TRBV9 with TRBJ2-1, with 10 bases aligning to TRBD2. J lost 4 bases, V lost 4 bases, and 11 bases had no gene match. This CDR3 region has 17 residues. Germline CDR1 SGDLS, CDR2 YYNGEE. For the CDR3, the DNA is TGTGCCAGCAGCCCTTTGAGCGGGAGGGCGTCTTACAATGAGCAGTTCTTC. Its protein is CASSPLSGRASYNEQFF.

This chain joins TRBV10-3 and TRBJ2-1; 9 bases fit TRBD2. Per the germline V gene, CDR1 is ENHRY and CDR2 is SYGVKD. J gave up 10 bases and V 3 bases, and 13 bases lay outside the gene matches. The CDR3 runs 16 residues. For the CDR3, the DNA is TGTGCCATCAGTGAAAGGGAGTCGACTAGCGGAAACGAGCAGTTCTTC. Its translation is CAISERESTSGNEQFF.

The chain carries TRBV28 and TRBJ2-7; D is possibly TRBD1 (6 bases). Germline values: CDR1 MDHEN, CDR2 SYDVKM. CDR3 size: 13 residues. Trimming took off 6 bases at V and 3 bases at J, with 12 bases between the two ends. Here the CDR3 reads CASRDSSLYEQYF. CDR3 DNA sequence: TGTGCCAGCAGGGACAGCTCCCTCTACGAGCAGTACTTC.

This rearrangement joins TRBV5-1 to TRBJ1-1; 8 positions match TRBD1. CDR3 size: 17 residues. Germline assignment: CDR1 SGHRS and CDR2 YFSETQ. With 5 bases clipped from V and 3 bases from J, the junction kept 15 bases outside the gene matches. CDR3: CASSSGQGGWTDTEAFF. The CDR3 coding sequence is TGCGCCAGCAGTTCCGGACAGGGAGGGTGGACGGACACTGAAGCTTTCTTT.

Only a few counts were recorded for this clone. V gene TRBV30 combines with J gene TRBJ2-2; possibly TRBD2 for D (5 bases). Per germline, CDR1 GTSNPN and CDR2 SVGIG (reference sequence). The CDR3 totals 14 residues. V shed 2 bases and J shed 8 bases, with 15 bases lying between them. CDR3 amino acids: CAWSRLGGTGELFF. The CDR3, as DNA: TGTGCCTGGAGTCGGTTAGGAGGTACGGGGGAGCTGTTTTTT.

The chain is built from TRBV15 and TRBJ2-7; TRBD1 might be the D (5 bases). CDR3 length equals 15 residues. The ends were cut back, 0 bases at V and 3 bases at J, with 12 bases in the middle. Germline values: CDR1 LNHNV, CDR2 YYDKDF (reference sequence). The CDR3: CATSREYRLNYEQYF. The CDR3 DNA reads as TGTGCCACCAGCAGAGAGTACAGGTTAAACTACGAGCAGTACTTC.

This clone was observed a handful of times. This rearrangement joins TRBV5-1 to TRBJ2-2; TRBD1 matches 11 bases. The CDR3 consists of 17 residues. Germline V gene lookup returns CDR1 SGHRS and CDR2 YFSETQ. The V segment lost 3 bases and the J segment 4 bases; nucleotides outside the gene matches: 8. The CDR3 DNA reads as TGCGCCAGCAGCTCCCGGTTGGGGACAGGGGGCACCGGGGAGCTGTTTTTT. Its translation is CASSSRLGTGGTGELFF.

The chain couples TRBV11-2 to TRBJ2-3, with TRBD2 identical over 8 bases. V dropped 0 bases and J dropped 4; count of bases not matched to a gene: 3. The CDR3 runs 15 residues. Germline V gene lookup returns CDR1 SGHAT and CDR2 FQNNGV. The CDR3 DNA reads as TGTGCCAGCAGCTTAGATCGGGGGGGGGCAGATACGCAGTATTTT. Its translation: CASSLDRGGADTQYF. The full variable domain, rest sourced from reference TRBV11-2 and TRBJ2-3, is EAGVAQSPRYKIIEKRQSVAFWCNPISGHATLYWYQQILGQGPKLLIQFQNNGVVDDSQLPKDRFSAERLKGVDSTLKIQPAKLEDSAVYLCASSLDRGGADTQYFGPGTRLTVL.

The chain is built from TRBV19 and TRBJ2-2; 7 bases are a match to TRBD1. V was clipped by 5 bases and J by 0 bases; unmatched bases: 0. The CDR3 runs to 14 residues. Germline CDR1 reads LNHDA; CDR2 reads SQIVND (reference sequence). This CDR3 reads CASSGQANTGELFF. Written as DNA, the CDR3 is TGTGCCAGTAGTGGACAGGCGAACACCGGGGAGCTGTTTTTT. Full variable domain (missing parts from reference TRBV19 and TRBJ2-2): DGGITQSPKYLFRKEGQNVTLSCEQNLNHDAMYWYRQDPGQGLRLIYYSQIVNDFQKGDIAEGYSVSREKKESFPLTVTSAQKNPTAFYLCASSGQANTGELFFGEGSRLTVL.

The DNA of the CDR3 is TGTGCCAGCAGCTCGCCGGTAGTGGATGAGCAGTTCTTC. This codes for CASSSPVVDEQFF. The chain recombines TRBV7-8 with TRBJ2-1; D is undetermined. With 4 bases removed from V and 8 bases from J, the gap between germline ends came to 12 bases. CDR1 is SGHVS, CDR2 FQNEAQ, per germline. CDR3 length equals 13 residues.

The V gene is TRBV11-1, the J gene TRBJ1-4, with no clear D. Germline-derived CDR1 and CDR2 are SGHAT and FQDESV (reference sequence). CDR3 length: 13 amino acids. V lost 8 bases and J lost 1, with 8 bases in between. CDR3 nucleotides: TGTGCCAGCCGGAGGGAAACTAATGAAAAACTGTTTTTT. Translating gives CASRRETNEKLFF.

This clone has only a few counts. The chain has TRBV6-1 and TRBJ2-1; 12 bases line up with TRBD1. From germline, CDR1 is MNHNS and CDR2 SASEGT. The trim removed 4 bases at V and 9 bases at J, leaving 13 bases unmatched. The CDR3 length is 17 residues. The CDR3 DNA follows: TGTGCCAGCAGTGGAGGGCCGGGACAGGGGGCAAACGGTGAGCAGTTCTTC. Translating gives CASSGGPGQGANGEQFF.

The V gene is TRBV2, the J gene TRBJ2-1, with 10 bases matching TRBD1. The CDR3 length is 16 residues. The V segment lost 2 bases and the J segment 8 bases; nucleotides outside the gene matches: 9. The germline CDR1 and CDR2 sequences are SNHLY and FYNNEI. The CDR3 nucleotides read TGTGCCAGCAGTGAAACCGGGAGACAGGGGGCTCATGAGCAGTTCTTC. It translates to CASSETGRQGAHEQFF. Full variable domain (remainder filled in from reference TRBV2 and TRBJ2-1): EPEVTQTPSHQVTQMGQEVILRCVPISNHLYFYWYRQILGQKVEFLVSFYNNEISEKSEIFDDQFSVERPDGSNFTLKIRSTKLEDSAMYFCASSETGRQGAHEQFFGPGTRLTVL.

The chain is built from TRBV5-6 and TRBJ2-1; 11 bases map to TRBD1. There are 15 residues in the CDR3. Germline-derived CDR1 and CDR2 are SGHDT and YYEEEE. J was trimmed by 6 bases and V by 4 bases; bases with no gene match: 6. The DNA of the CDR3 is TGTGCCAGCAGCACTCCCGGGACAGGGGGCAATGAGCAGTTCTTC. Encoded protein: CASSTPGTGGNEQFF.

The rearrangement joins TRBV11-3 to TRBJ2-1; tentative D call: TRBD2 (6 bases). The germline gives CDR1 SGHNT, CDR2 YENEEA. The CDR3 is 15 residues long. Trimming removed 1 base at V and 4 bases at J, with 11 bases between. CDR3 DNA sequence: TGTGCCAGCAGCTTAGGTAGCGGAGGGTACAATGAGCAGTTCTTC. Translating it yields CASSLGSGGYNEQFF.

This chain connects TRBV5-1 to TRBJ1-3, with TRBD1 identical over 8 bases. The CDR3 is 18 amino acids. V shed 4 bases, J shed 3 bases, and the junction held 15 bases outside the gene matches. Per the germline V gene, CDR1 is SGHRS and CDR2 is YFSETQ. Here the CDR3 reads CASSPGQGSLRIGNTIYF. In DNA, the CDR3 is TGCGCCAGCAGCCCAGGACAGGGTTCGCTTCGGATTGGAAACACCATATATTTT.

The V gene is TRBV28, the J gene TRBJ2-7, with 9 bases aligning to TRBD1. CDR3 length equals 15 residues. Germline CDR1 is MDHEN and CDR2 is SYDVKM. V trimming: 6 bases; J trimming: 4 bases; junction bases outside the gene matches: 10. CDR3 bases: TGTGCCAGCAGCTCTACCGGGACAGGGAGATACGAGCAGTACTTC. Translated, it gives CASSSTGTGRYEQYF.

This chain connects TRBV7-9 to TRBJ1-2; D not resolved. From germline, CDR1 is SEHNR and CDR2 FQNEAQ (reference sequence). V lost 5 bases, J lost 7 bases, and 8 bases lay in between. This CDR3 has 11 amino acids. The CDR3 protein is CASSVSGGYTF. The CDR3 DNA reads TGTGCCAGCAGCGTGAGCGGTGGCTACACCTTC. The full variable domain, rest sourced from reference TRBV7-9 and TRBJ1-2, is DTGVSQNPRHKITKRGQNVTFRCDPISEHNRLYWYRQTLGQGPEFLTYFQNEAQLEKSRLLSDRFSAERPKGSFSTLEIQRTEQGDSAMYLCASSVSGGYTFGSGTRLTVV.

A note on this clone: A junction boundary mismatches the germline segment, possibly from a read error. The genes are TRBV15 and TRBJ2-4; weak D call: TRBD1 (6 bases). The germline gives CDR1 LNHNV, CDR2 YYDKDF (reference sequence). The CDR3 sequence is 13 residues long. The CDR3 bases are TGTGCCACCAGCAGAGACCACCAGGACAGCTTGTTCTTC. Protein sequence: CATSRDHQDSLFF.

The chain employs TRBV10-3 and TRBJ1-2; D is undetermined. The V and J ends lost 3 bases and 8 bases respectively, with 13 bases between them. CDR1 and CDR2 from the germline V gene are ENHRY and SYGVKD. CDR3 size: 13 residues. CDR3 loop: CAISDREGDGYTF. CDR3 bases: TGTGCCATCAGTGATCGGGAGGGCGACGGCTACACCTTC.

The rearrangement joins TRBV28 to TRBJ2-7, with 9 nucleotides matching TRBD1. V trimming: 6 bases; J trimming: 4 bases; junction bases outside the gene matches: 4. There are 13 residues in the CDR3. Germline CDR1 is MDHEN and CDR2 is SYDVKM. CDR3 loop: CASRPTGGYEQYF. Here the CDR3 DNA reads TGTGCCAGCAGACCGACAGGGGGGTACGAGCAGTACTTC.

The gene calls are TRBV7-9 and TRBJ1-3; D gene uncertain. The ends were cut back, 2 bases at V and 0 bases at J, with 8 bases in the middle. There are 15 residues in the CDR3. The germline V gene encodes CDR1 SEHNR and CDR2 FQNEAQ (reference sequence). The CDR3 spells CASSLPGNSGNTIYF. CDR3 DNA sequence: TGTGCCAGCAGCTTACCTGGCAACTCTGGAAACACCATATATTTT.

Details on this clone: Other DNA sequences within the sample encode an identical CDR3. The chain couples TRBV27 to TRBJ1-2; D may be TRBD1 (5 bases). Germline-derived CDR1 and CDR2 are MNHEY and SMNVEV (reference sequence). V lost 3 bases and J 1 base, leaving 6 bases between the germline ends. The CDR3 totals 13 residues. This CDR3 reads CASSFQGNYGYTF. In DNA, the CDR3 is TGTGCCAGCAGTTTTCAGGGTAACTATGGCTACACCTTC.

The V gene is TRBV19, the J gene TRBJ2-5; 12 nucleotides agree with TRBD1. V dropped 4 bases and J dropped 4; count of bases not matched to a gene: 7. The CDR3 extends over 16 amino acids. In germline, CDR1 is LNHDA, CDR2 SQIVND (reference sequence). The CDR3 nucleotides read TGTGCCAGTAGTAAGGGACAGGGGGCTATTTTAGAGACCCAGTACTTC. Protein: CASSKGQGAILETQYF.

V is TRBV3-1 (or the pseudogene TRBV3-2) and J is TRBJ1-5, with 8 bases aligning to TRBD1. Per the germline V gene, CDR1 is LGHDT and CDR2 is YNNKEL (reference sequence). The CDR3 is 16 amino acids. With 3 bases clipped from V and 6 bases from J, the junction kept 10 bases outside the gene matches. CDR3 nucleotides: TGTGCCAGCAGCCAGGGGAGAGGACAGGGTTCTCAGCCCCAGCATTTT. Translated: CASSQGRGQGSQPQHF.

The chain has TRBV4-3 and TRBJ2-3; D possibly corresponds to TRBD1 (7 bases). Germline loops: CDR1 LGHNA, CDR2 YSLEER. The CDR3 has 17 amino acids. Trimming removed 0 bases from V and 4 bases from J, with 17 bases in between. The CDR3 DNA sequence: TGCGCCAGCAGCCAAGATATCCCAGGGGGGCAATCAGATACGCAGTATTTT. It encodes CASSQDIPGGQSDTQYF.